This T cell receptor (beta chain) comes out of a study of blood T cell repertoires in COVID-19 (dated by TCRdb to the early 2020s). Background on the whole study: ImmuneRACE Cohort 3 recovered participants were defined by two consecutive negative NP/OP PCR tests, healthcare professional clearance, or symptom resolution. Samples from collaborators originated in the United States, Italy and Spain and spanned both the acute and convalescent phases of COVID-19. The material from the prospective study consisted of cDNA or gDNA derived from T cells, B-cell-depleted T cells, or PBMCs. Subjects who had been exposed to COVID-19, were actively infected with it, or had recovered from it provided the deeply sampled blood TCRbeta repertoires that made up the dataset. A freely available public database, intended as a resource for researchers studying the immune response to SARS-CoV-2, is where the repertoires were released. The samples were drawn from the first 160 participants of the ongoing ImmuneRACE study and from 950 to 1,500 subjects provided by 6 global collaborators. A de-identified subject ID, COVID-19 status, age in years and sex were almost always included in the sample metadata. HLA class I and class II types, where available, came from metadata supplied by the sample provider rather than from assay-based typing.

Paper-wide results and their limitations: The quantity of clinical and demographic metadata differed by source and by participant and was supplied without curation.

The CDR3 starts with the cysteine, ends with the phenylalanine, and has 13 residues. Only the CDR3 DNA is retained, 39 bases long and in frame from the first base. V is cut by 1 base and J by 4 bases, and the space between the germline ends is 5 bases. CDR1 and CDR2 (LNHDA, SQIVND) derive from the germline V gene (reference sequence). Participants in the prospective study were enrolled through a virtual design, were aged about 18 to 89 years, and lived in some 24 United States geographic areas. In the prospective study, cohorts were assigned on the basis of participant-reported clinical history obtained from a screening survey and a study questionnaire. In the prospective study, whole blood, serum and a nasopharyngeal or oropharyngeal swab were collected from each participant by mobile phlebotomists. Participants in the prospective study had the option to provide additional blood draws and questionnaires over an approximately 2-month period. Prospective study blood samples were shipped either frozen or at room temperature before DNA extraction.

TCRbeta CDR3 regions were amplified from genomic DNA using the immunoSEQ Assay, a bias-controlled multiplex PCR. Processing in the source paper ran as follows. Within the assay, amplification of reference gene primers was used to estimate how many nucleated cells each sample contained. To quantify the absolute abundance of each unique TCRbeta CDR3 rearrangement, sequence reads were collapsed and filtered. For each sample, productive Simpson clonality was calculated as the square root of Simpson's diversity index over productive rearrangements. In TCRdb, the immuneACCESS table is reduced to in-frame sequences with V and J assigned. These tables do not hold every clone; where another copy was compared, an unresolved V gene accounts for under half, and the others remain unexplained. V and J calls and clone size are as listed in that table; D and trimming were resolved from the DNA. In this sample the table shows hundreds of thousands of clones, 80% to 90% of which occur a single time. Jointly, the top ten make up 3% to 3.5% of the sample.

Worth noting for this clone: Its antigen is not yet known. Nothing much larger sits one base from this clone, and base qualities are not available.

Sequenced: PBMCs or T cells enriched from blood (not recorded which). In this chain, TRBV19 is recombined with TRBJ2-1, with the D gene call left open. This TCR derives from a woman between 50 and 59 years old in a cohort exposed to, infected with or recovered from COVID-19 (not recorded which). The DNA sequence is TGTGCCAGTAGTATAGCCAGATACAATGAGCAGTTCTTC. Its translation reads: CASSIARYNEQFF.